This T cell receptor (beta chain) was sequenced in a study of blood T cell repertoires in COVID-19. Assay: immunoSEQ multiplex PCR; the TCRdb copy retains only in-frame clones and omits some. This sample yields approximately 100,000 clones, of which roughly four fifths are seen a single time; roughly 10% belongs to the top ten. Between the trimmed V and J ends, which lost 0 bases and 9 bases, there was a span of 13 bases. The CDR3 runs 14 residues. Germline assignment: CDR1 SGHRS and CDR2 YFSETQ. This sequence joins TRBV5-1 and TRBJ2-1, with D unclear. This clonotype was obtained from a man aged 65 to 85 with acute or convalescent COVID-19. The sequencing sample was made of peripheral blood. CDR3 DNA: TGCGCCAGCAGCTTGGTCCAGGCCGAAGGTGAGCAGTTCTTC. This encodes CASSLVQAEGEQFF.